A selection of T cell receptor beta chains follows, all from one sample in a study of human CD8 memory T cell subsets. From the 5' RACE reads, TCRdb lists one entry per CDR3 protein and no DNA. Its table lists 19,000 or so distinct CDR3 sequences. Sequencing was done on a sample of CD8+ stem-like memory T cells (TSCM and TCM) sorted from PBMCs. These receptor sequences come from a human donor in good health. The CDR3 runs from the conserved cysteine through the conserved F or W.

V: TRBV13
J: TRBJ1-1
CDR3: CASSLARGRRAEAFF

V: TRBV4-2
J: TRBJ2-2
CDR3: CASSQVWDNNKGELFF

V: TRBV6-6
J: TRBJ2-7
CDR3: CASSYTAGSYEQYF

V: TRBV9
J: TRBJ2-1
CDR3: CASSVGQGAVNEQFF

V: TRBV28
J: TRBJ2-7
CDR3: CASSLRSGRYGEQYF

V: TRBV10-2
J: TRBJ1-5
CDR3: CASSEPGTGLLPAEPQHF

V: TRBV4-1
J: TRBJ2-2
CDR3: CASSQDYRDREDTGELFF

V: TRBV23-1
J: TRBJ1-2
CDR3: CASSQSDRPGYTF

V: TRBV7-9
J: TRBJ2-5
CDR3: CASSSPGLAGSHAAQYF

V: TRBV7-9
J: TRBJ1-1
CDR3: CASSLATGENTEAFF

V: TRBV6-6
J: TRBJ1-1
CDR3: CASSTTPRVGAFF

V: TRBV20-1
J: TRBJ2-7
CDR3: CSARDLQDPRIDEQYF

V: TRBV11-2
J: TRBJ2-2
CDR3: CASSLSPGTGTGTGELFF